Shown below are 19 T cell receptor beta chains from a single sample sequenced in a study of blood T cell repertoires in COVID-19. Method: immunoSEQ multiplex PCR; TCRdb's copy keeps in-frame clones and lacks some. The sample lists about 200,000 clones; over 75% were seen once. Sequencing input: peripheral blood. Receptors originate from a man aged 50-59 years with acute or convalescent COVID-19.

The chain joins TRBV5-1 to TRBJ1-2; TRBD1 is a possible D gene (6 bases). V lost 3 bases and J lost 8, with 20 bases in between. The CDR3 extends over 15 amino acids. Germline-derived CDR1 and CDR2 are SGHRS and YFSETQ. As DNA, the CDR3 is TGCGCCAGCAGCTCTTCCGGGACAAGGAGAAAGGGCTACACCTTC. Encoded protein: CASSSSGTRRKGYTF.

The chain joins TRBV27 to TRBJ1-4, with 8 bases lining up with TRBD1. Germline trimming cut 0 bases from V and 7 bases from J; bases unmatched to any gene: 10. This CDR3 is built from 17 residues. The germline V gene has CDR1 MNHEY and CDR2 SMNVEV (reference sequence). The CDR3: CASSLSSPQGAREKLFF. In DNA form, the CDR3 reads TGTGCCAGCAGTTTATCATCCCCTCAGGGGGCGCGTGAAAAACTGTTTTTT.

The rearrangement links TRBV6-4 to TRBJ1-5; D is ambiguous. The V end lost 2 bases, the J end lost 0 bases, and 11 bases lay between the germline ends. The CDR3 consists of 16 residues. Germline V gives CDR1 MRHNA, CDR2 SNTAGT. The CDR3 DNA reads TGTGCCAGCAGTGACAGCACAGATTATAGCAATCAGCCCCAGCATTTT. It encodes CASSDSTDYSNQPQHF.

The CDR3 coding sequence is TGTGCCAGCAGTTCGGGACTCTACAATGAGCAGTTCTTC. Translated, it gives CASSSGLYNEQFF. The chain recombines TRBV12-3 or TRBV12-4 with TRBJ2-1; D possibly corresponds to TRBD2 (6 bases). Trimming took off 4 bases at V and 3 bases at J, with 7 bases between the two ends. This CDR3 contains 13 residues.

This chain connects TRBV30 to TRBJ2-7, with D tentatively TRBD1 (5 bases). This CDR3 has 17 amino acids. Germline CDR1 is GTSNPN and CDR2 is SVGIG (reference sequence). The V gene lost 1 base and the J gene lost 0 bases, with 19 bases spanning the gap. The CDR3 spells CAWSAPLGQVSSYEQYF. Written as DNA, the CDR3 is TGTGCCTGGAGTGCTCCGTTGGGGCAGGTCAGCTCCTACGAGCAGTACTTC.

This sequence joins TRBV30 and TRBJ1-2, with TRBD1 matching 8 bases. The length of the CDR3 is 14 residues. J was trimmed by 0 bases and V by 3 bases; bases with no gene match: 3. Germline CDR1 and CDR2: GTSNPN and SVGIG (reference sequence). In nucleotides, the CDR3 is TGTGCCTGGAGCGTGGGACAGGCTAACTATGGCTACACCTTC. This gives the protein CAWSVGQANYGYTF. Based on the CDR3 plus reference TRBV30 and TRBJ1-2, the full variable domain is SQTIHQWPATLVQPVGSPLSLECTVEGTSNPNLYWYRQAAGRGLQLLFYSVGIGQISSEVPQNLSASRPQDRQFILSSKKLLLSDSGFYLCAWSVGQANYGYTFGSGTRLTVV.

V usage is TRBV5-1 and J usage is TRBJ2-5, with 12 bases lining up with TRBD1. The CDR3 loop spans 14 amino acids. The ends lost 6 bases at V and 5 bases at J; junction bases unmatched: 5. The V gene's germline CDR1 is SGHRS and CDR2 YFSETQ. CDR3 protein: CASKGTGGWETQYF. As DNA, the CDR3 is TGCGCCAGCAAAGGGACAGGGGGCTGGGAGACCCAGTACTTC.

The chain is built from TRBV24-1 and TRBJ2-2; tentative D call: TRBD2 (6 bases). Germline loops: CDR1 KGHDR, CDR2 SFDVKD. The CDR3 is made up of 15 amino acids. Deletions cut 3 bases from V and 4 bases from J, with 11 bases between. CDR3 sequence reads: CATSDGRGGTGELFF. CDR3 coding DNA: TGTGCCACCAGTGATGGGCGGGGCGGCACCGGGGAGCTGTTTTTT.

The rearrangement uses TRBV7-9 and TRBJ1-2, with TRBD1 matching 9 bases. Germline-derived CDR1 and CDR2 are SEHNR and FQNEAQ (reference sequence). The CDR3 runs 17 residues. The ends lost 5 bases at V and 6 bases at J; junction bases unmatched: 16. In DNA, the CDR3 is TGTGCCAGCAGCCACCGGGACAGGGCGCCCTACAGAGATGGCTACACCTTC. This gives the protein CASSHRDRAPYRDGYTF.

The chain uses TRBV9 and TRBJ2-2; D may be TRBD2 (6 bases). Germline lookup yields CDR1 SGDLS and CDR2 YYNGEE. Deletions cut 4 bases from V and 6 bases from J, with 13 bases between. This CDR3 spans 14 amino acids. The CDR3 region has the DNA TGTGCCAGCAGCACGCTAGGGGAGGCCGGGGAGCTGTTTTTT. It translates to CASSTLGEAGELFF. The whole variable domain, filled in from reference TRBV9 and TRBJ2-2, reads DSGVTQTPKHLITATGQRVTLRCSPRSGDLSVYWYQQSLDQGLQFLIQYYNGEERAKGNILERFSAQQFPDLHSELNLSSLELGDSALYFCASSTLGEAGELFFGEGSRLTVL.

The chain has TRBV18 and TRBJ1-6, with TRBD1 matching over 7 bases. The CDR3 is made up of 17 amino acids. CDR1 is KGHSH, CDR2 LQKENI, per germline. With 3 bases clipped from V and 4 bases from J, the junction kept 9 bases outside the gene matches. The CDR3, as DNA: TGTGCCAGCTCACCCCTTGGCAAGGGACAGTATAATTCACCCCTCCACTTT. Translated: CASSPLGKGQYNSPLHF.

In DNA, the CDR3 is TGTGCCAGCAGTGAAAGGGGACATCTAAATGGCTACACCTTC. This translates into CASSERGHLNGYTF. The rearrangement uses TRBV6-1 and TRBJ1-2; weak D call: TRBD1 (6 bases). Germline V gene sequence: CDR1 MNHNS, CDR2 SASEGT. CDR3 size: 14 residues. Trimming took 2 bases from V and 6 from J, leaving 13 bases between them.

J is TRBJ2-7 and V is TRBV6-5; possible D gene TRBD1, 5 bases. The V gene lost 6 bases and the J gene lost 5 bases, with 20 bases spanning the gap. The germline V gene has CDR1 MNHEY and CDR2 SVGAGI. CDR3 size: 15 residues. CDR3 sequence reads: CASRKLARVLDEQYF. The CDR3 DNA follows: TGTGCCAGCAGGAAATTAGCCAGGGTCCTGGACGAGCAGTACTTC.

The CDR3 spells CATTVRGQPGKPQHF. The CDR3 region has the DNA TGTGCCACCACCGTGCGAGGACAGCCAGGGAAGCCCCAGCATTTT. The rearrangement joins TRBV19 to TRBJ1-5; tentatively, D is TRBD1 (6 bases). V gave up 10 bases and J gave up 8 bases, with 24 bases separating them. The CDR3 covers 15 residues. Germline V gene lookup returns CDR1 LNHDA and CDR2 SQIVND (reference sequence).

The V and J genes are TRBV29-1 and TRBJ2-5, with TRBD2 matching 10 bases. V dropped 4 bases and J dropped 4; count of bases not matched to a gene: 6. This CDR3 contains 14 residues. Germline lookup yields CDR1 SQVTM and CDR2 ANQGSEA. The CDR3 bases are TGCAGCGTTGGGATAAGCGGGGGGGTAGAGACCCAGTACTTC. Translating gives CSVGISGGVETQYF.

This clone was seen a few times. The gene calls are TRBV18 and TRBJ1-2, with TRBD1 identical over 7 bases. Germline lookup yields CDR1 KGHSH and CDR2 LQKENI. V was clipped by 0 bases and J by 4 bases; unmatched bases: 5. This CDR3 spans 15 amino acids. CDR3 nucleotide sequence: TGTGCCAGCTCACCACCGGGACAGCAACCCTATGGCTACACCTTC. Residues: CASSPPGQQPYGYTF.

This chain connects TRBV7-8 to TRBJ2-1, with 9 positions matching TRBD1. After removal of 5 bases from V and 0 bases from J, the junction contained 2 bases not matched to a gene. The CDR3 is made up of 15 amino acids. CDR1 is SGHVS and CDR2 is FQNEAQ in the germline V gene. CDR3 bases: TGTGCCAGCAGCACGGACAGGGGCTCCTACAATGAGCAGTTCTTC. Encoded protein: CASSTDRGSYNEQFF.

This chain connects TRBV5-8 to TRBJ2-5, with no clear D. CDR3 length: 12 residues. Deletions cut 4 bases from V and 12 bases from J, with 16 bases between. Per the germline V gene, CDR1 is SGHTS and CDR2 is YDEGEE. The CDR3 nucleotides are TGTGCCAGCAGCCCCGGAGAGGCCGCCGAGTACTTC. Protein: CASSPGEAAEYF.

The V and J genes are TRBV27 and TRBJ1-2; D remains ambiguous. Germline CDR1 MNHEY, CDR2 SMNVEV (reference sequence). The CDR3 contains 13 residues. The ends were cut back, 5 bases at V and 4 bases at J, with 11 bases in the middle. CDR3 sequence reads: CASSLGTGYGYTF. The CDR3 DNA is TGTGCCAGCAGTCTTGGTACGGGCTATGGCTACACCTTC.